This T cell receptor beta chain was recorded in a study of blood T cell repertoires in COVID-19 (TCRdb year 2020). In terms of the full investigation: Collaborator samples came from the United States, Italy and Spain and covered acute and convalescent phases of COVID-19. The prospective study material was composed of cDNA or gDNA derived from T cells, B-cell-depleted T cells, or PBMCs. The dataset comprised deeply sampled blood TCRbeta repertoires from subjects exposed to, actively infected with, or recovered from COVID-19. A freely available public database, intended as a resource for researchers studying the immune response to SARS-CoV-2, is where the repertoires were released. The samples were drawn from the first 160 participants of the ongoing ImmuneRACE study and from over a thousand subjects provided by 6 global collaborators. Sample metadata almost always included a de-identified subject ID, COVID-19 status, age in years and sex. HLA class I and class II types, where available, came from metadata supplied by the sample provider rather than from assay-based typing. Overall results and qualifications from the work: The amount of clinical and demographic metadata varied by source and participant and was provided uncurated.

As to this clone: This receptor's antigen is unknown. No base qualities exist here, and no much larger clone lies one base off it.

Whole blood was collected in K2EDTA tubes by collaborating institutions according to the institutions' own protocols. Collaborator samples were shipped for TCRbeta analysis as frozen whole blood, isolated PBMCs, or DNA extracted from either sample type. Per the germline V gene, MDHEN is the CDR1 and SYDVKM is the CDR2. The CDR3 spans 16 residues, from the cysteine through the phenylalanine. Only CDR3 DNA remains: 48 bases, in frame from the first base. V loses 6 bases, J loses 3 bases, and the germline ends lie 20 bases apart. TCRbeta CDR3 regions were amplified from genomic DNA using the immunoSEQ Assay, a bias-controlled multiplex PCR. For the original study's pipeline: Within the assay, amplification of reference gene primers was used to estimate how many nucleated cells each sample contained. To quantify the absolute abundance of each unique TCRbeta CDR3 rearrangement, sequence reads were collapsed and filtered. For each sample, productive Simpson clonality was calculated by taking the square root of Simpson's diversity index across productive rearrangements. TCRdb re-hosts the immuneACCESS table, in-frame sequences only. Its copies lack some clones; in the studies checked, an unresolved V gene accounts for under half of them, and the cause for the rest is not known. V, J and clone size reflect that table, while D and trimming were determined from the DNA. The sample includes 100,000 or so clones, with roughly 90% observed a single time. Together, the top ten hold approximately 19% of the sample.

Here the chain combines TRBV28 and TRBJ1-1; the D gene is perhaps TRBD1, from 5 matching bases. The sequence came from a human donor with acute or convalescent COVID-19. The donor label of this sample is uncertain. The sample taken for sequencing was peripheral blood. The CDR3 has the sequence CASRRYRQLQDTEAFF. The bases are TGTGCCAGCAGAAGGTACCGACAGCTACAAGACACTGAAGCTTTCTTT.